This entry concerns a single T cell receptor beta chain. The data were taken from a study of blood T cell repertoires in COVID-19. Whole-study context: Acute and convalescent COVID-19 samples came from the United States, Italy and Spain. T cells, B-cell-depleted T cells, or PBMCs supplied cDNA or gDNA.

Original processing methods: It was from reference gene primer amplification that nucleated cell counts were estimated. The method was immunoSEQ multiplex PCR; TCRdb's version includes in-frame clones alone and lacks a portion of them. V and J calls and clone size follow that table, whereas D and trimming were derived from the DNA. This table holds approximately 120,000 clones, 77% found once. The sequenced sample was peripheral blood. This receptor was taken from an elderly man with acute or convalescent COVID-19.

The DNA for the CDR3 is TGTGCCAGCGGCCCTGGGGGGGGGCGGTTCTCTTCCGAGGAATCAAGGAACACTGAAGCTTTCTTT. It is translated as CASGPGGGRFSSEESRNTEAFF. The chain combines TRBV28 with TRBJ1-1; possibly TRBD1 for D (6 bases). The germline gives CDR1 MDHEN, CDR2 SYDVKM. Trimming took 8 bases from V and 1 from J, leaving 38 bases between them. The CDR3 length is 22 residues.